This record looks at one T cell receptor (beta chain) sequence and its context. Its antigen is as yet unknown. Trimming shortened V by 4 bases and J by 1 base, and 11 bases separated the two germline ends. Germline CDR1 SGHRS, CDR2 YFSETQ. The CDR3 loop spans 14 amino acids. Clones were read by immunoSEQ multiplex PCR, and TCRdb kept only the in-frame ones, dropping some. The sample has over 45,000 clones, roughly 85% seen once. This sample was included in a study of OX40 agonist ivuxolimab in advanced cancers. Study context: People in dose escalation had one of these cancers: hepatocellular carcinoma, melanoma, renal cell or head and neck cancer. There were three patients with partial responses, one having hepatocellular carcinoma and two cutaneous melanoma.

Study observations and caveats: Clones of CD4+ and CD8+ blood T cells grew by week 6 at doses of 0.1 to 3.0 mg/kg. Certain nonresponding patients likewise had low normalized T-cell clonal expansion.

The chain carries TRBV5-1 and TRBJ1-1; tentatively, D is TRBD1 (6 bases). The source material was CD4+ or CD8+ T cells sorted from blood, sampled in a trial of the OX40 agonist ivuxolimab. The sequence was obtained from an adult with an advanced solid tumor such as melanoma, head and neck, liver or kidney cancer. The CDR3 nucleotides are TGCGCCAGCAGCGCGGGACACAAGAACACTGAAGCTTTCTTT. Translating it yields CASSAGHKNTEAFF.